These 5 T cell receptor beta chains originate from one sample sequenced in a study of monozygotic twins with inflammatory bowel disease. TCRdb re-called the 5' RACE reads, yielding one record per CDR3 amino acid sequence without DNA. This sample lists 350,000 to 500,000 distinct CDR3 sequences; its ten largest clones have 2.4%. Sequences were obtained from blood. The receptor set was obtained from a human donor with ulcerative colitis or Crohn's disease, or a healthy co-twin of an affected twin (not recorded which).

The genes are TRBV12-3 or TRBV12-4 and TRBJ2-7; the D call from TCRdb, TRBD2, cannot be confirmed without DNA. This CDR3 spans 15 amino acids. CDR3: CASSFAGGWDYEQYF.

V is TRBV14 and J is TRBJ1-1. The CDR3 runs 17 residues. Germline CDR1 SGHDN, CDR2 FVKESK. The CDR3 loop is CASSYRRALLTNTEAFF.

V usage is TRBV4-2 and J usage is TRBJ2-7; the TCRdb call, TRBD1, lacks DNA for checking. The V gene's germline CDR1 is LGHNA and CDR2 YNFKEQ. This CDR3 has 15 residues. CDR3 region: CASSQGGTVLREQYF.

The J gene is TRBJ1-5, the V gene TRBV20-1. The V gene's germline CDR1 is DFQATT and CDR2 SNEGSKA (reference sequence). The CDR3 length is 13 residues. This CDR3 reads CSARGSLNQPQHF.

The chain recombines TRBV7-2 with TRBJ2-7. Germline loops: CDR1 SGHTA, CDR2 FQGNSA. The CDR3 spans 14 residues. CDR3 region: CASSFSGGIYEQYF.